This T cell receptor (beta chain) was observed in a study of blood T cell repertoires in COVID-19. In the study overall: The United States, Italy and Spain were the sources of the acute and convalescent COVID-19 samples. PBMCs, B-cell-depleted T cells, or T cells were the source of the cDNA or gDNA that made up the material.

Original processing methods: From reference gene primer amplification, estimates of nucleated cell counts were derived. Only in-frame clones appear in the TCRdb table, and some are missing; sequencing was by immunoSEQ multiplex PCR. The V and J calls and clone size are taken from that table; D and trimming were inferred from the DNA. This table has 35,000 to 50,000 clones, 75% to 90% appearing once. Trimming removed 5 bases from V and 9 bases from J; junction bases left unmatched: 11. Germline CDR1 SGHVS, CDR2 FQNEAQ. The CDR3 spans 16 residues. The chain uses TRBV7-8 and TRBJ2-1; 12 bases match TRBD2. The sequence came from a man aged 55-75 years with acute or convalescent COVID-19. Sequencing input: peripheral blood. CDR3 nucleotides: TGTGCCAGCAGCATTTCTAGCGGGGGGGCCTACGGTGAGCAGTTCTTC. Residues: CASSISSGGAYGEQFF.